Reported below is one T cell receptor (beta chain). Some clones are missing from TCRdb's copy, which holds only in-frame ones; the method was immunoSEQ multiplex PCR. Here the sample spans some 70,000 clones, 85% to 95% being singletons. The data are from a study of T cell changes during pregnancy in multiple sclerosis. The receptor's source is a female donor in good health, enrolled as a control in a pregnancy study. Sequencing used CD8+ T cells from peripheral blood mononuclear cells, obtained in the third trimester of pregnancy.

CDR3: CASSILPGLESADTQYF. CDR3 coding DNA: TGTGCCAGTAGTATATTACCGGGACTAGAGTCGGCAGATACGCAGTATTTT. The rearrangement uses TRBV19 and TRBJ2-3; 8 nucleotides line up with TRBD2. Trimming cost V 2 bases and J 4 bases; bases outside gene matches: 11. Germline values: CDR1 LNHDA, CDR2 SQIVND (reference sequence). The CDR3 has 17 residues.